One sample yielded the 23 T cell receptor beta chains listed below, sequenced in a study of cytotoxic CD8 clonotypes in ibrutinib-treated CLL. Clones were read by immunoSEQ multiplex PCR, and TCRdb kept only the in-frame ones, dropping some. Here the sample spans roughly 200,000 clones, 65% to 80% being singletons. This specimen was PBMCs, taken after 12 months of ibrutinib treatment. These receptors were collected from a human donor with chronic lymphocytic leukemia.

This sequence joins TRBV7-8 and TRBJ2-7; a possible D gene is TRBD1 (6 bases). Trimming removed 0 bases at V and 4 bases at J, with 13 bases between. CDR1 and CDR2 (germline): SGHVS, FQNEAQ. This CDR3 comprises 15 residues. Written as DNA, the CDR3 is TGTGCCAGCAGCTTAGCGCATGGGGGCGGGTACGAGCAGTACTTC. As protein: CASSLAHGGGYEQYF. Drawing the rest from reference TRBV7-8 and TRBJ2-7, the complete variable domain is GAGVSQSPRYKVAKRGQDVALRCDPISGHVSLFWYQQALGQGPEFLTYFQNEAQLDKSGLPSDRFFAERPEGSVSTLKIQRTQQEDSAVYLCASSLAHGGGYEQYFGPGTRLTVT.

The V and J genes are TRBV5-1 and TRBJ2-7; D gene uncertain. The CDR3 contains 10 residues. Germline-derived CDR1 and CDR2 are SGHRS and YFSETQ. Trimming removed 5 bases from V and 5 bases from J, with 5 bases in between. The CDR3 bases are TGCGCCAGCAGGAACCACGAGCAGTACTTC. Protein: CASRNHEQYF.

In the case of this clone: Additional DNA sequences in this sample encode the identical CDR3. The chain carries TRBV2 and TRBJ2-7; 7 bases are shared with TRBD1. Germline assignment: CDR1 SNHLY and CDR2 FYNNEI. The length of the CDR3 is 12 residues. Trimming took 5 bases from V and 3 from J; bases not matched to a gene: 1. DNA for the CDR3: TGTGCCAGCAGTCGACAGGGCTACGAGCAGTACTTC. It translates to CASSRQGYEQYF.

The rearrangement uses TRBV27 and TRBJ2-2, with 8 nucleotides matching TRBD1. The CDR3 is made up of 17 amino acids. Germline CDR1 and CDR2: MNHEY and SMNVEV (reference sequence). Trimming at V came to 3 bases and at J to 1 base, leaving 7 bases not matched to a gene. The CDR3 here is CASSLDRVMLNTGELFF. In DNA form, the CDR3 reads TGTGCCAGCAGTTTGGACAGGGTCATGTTGAACACCGGGGAGCTGTTTTTT.

This clone came up once. The gene calls are TRBV20-1 and TRBJ2-7, with D tentatively TRBD2 (5 bases). The germline gives CDR1 DFQATT, CDR2 SNEGSKA (reference sequence). This CDR3 has 10 amino acids. Trimming took off 6 bases at V and 7 bases at J, with 10 bases between the two ends. CDR3 sequence: CSAARGEQYF. CDR3 coding DNA: TGCAGTGCGGCACGGGGTGAGCAGTACTTC.

J is TRBJ2-2 and V is TRBV6-5; tentative D call: TRBD1 (6 bases). The CDR3 sequence is 14 residues long. CDR1 and CDR2 (germline): MNHEY, SVGAGI. V shed 6 bases and J shed 4 bases, with 12 bases lying between them. The CDR3 DNA is TGTGCCAGCAGATTAGGGGGACCCACCGGGGAGCTGTTTTTT. Translation gives CASRLGGPTGELFF.

The chain uses TRBV5-1 and TRBJ1-6, with 8 bases matching TRBD1. With V trimmed by 1 base and J by 0 bases, 6 bases remained unmatched. CDR1 is SGHRS, CDR2 YFSETQ, per germline. The length of the CDR3 is 18 residues. CDR3 sequence (DNA): TGCGCCAGCAGCTTGCTTGGACAGGGAGGCTCCTATAATTCACCCCTCCACTTT. This gives the protein CASSLLGQGGSYNSPLHF.

The V call is TRBV5-6, the J call TRBJ2-7; D gene uncertain. The CDR3 contains 13 residues. Trimming cost V 0 bases and J 1 base, with 5 bases left between them. The germline V gene encodes CDR1 SGHDT and CDR2 YYEEEE. DNA for the CDR3: TGTGCCAGCAGCTTGGGCGAGTCCTACGAGCAGTACTTC. It specifies CASSLGESYEQYF.

This clone was found a few times. The chain links TRBV30 to TRBJ2-1; TRBD1 or TRBD2 may be the D gene (5 bases each). The germline V and J ends were trimmed by 2 bases and 8 bases, with 16 bases remaining between them. This CDR3 has 14 residues. Germline V gene data show CDR1 as GTSNPN and CDR2 as SVGIG (reference sequence). CDR3 coding DNA: TGTGCCTGGAGTAGTAGCCCCGGGACCCATGAGCAGTTCTTC. This sequence encodes CAWSSSPGTHEQFF.

This clone was picked up a small number of times. The chain is built from TRBV7-3 and TRBJ1-5; D not certain. Deletions cut 5 bases from V and 4 bases from J, with 15 bases between. The CDR3 has 15 amino acids. CDR1 and CDR2 from the germline V gene are SGHTA and FQGTGA. The CDR3 DNA reads TGTGCCAGCAGCCCCCTGGGCAGAGGAAATCAGCCCCAGCATTTT. This sequence encodes CASSPLGRGNQPQHF.

The rearrangement uses TRBV29-1 and TRBJ2-1; 10 bases map to TRBD2. Germline values: CDR1 SQVTM, CDR2 ANQGSEA. With V trimmed by 4 bases and J by 5 bases, 5 bases remained unmatched. This CDR3 has 14 amino acids. The CDR3 DNA follows: TGCAGCGTTGTAGGTCTAGCGGGGGACAATGAGCAGTTCTTC. This encodes CSVVGLAGDNEQFF.

This clone was found a few times. Mismatch with germline at one junction end may stem from a read error. This sequence joins TRBV7-3 and TRBJ1-5, with 7 bases aligning to TRBD1. Germline lookup yields CDR1 SGHTA and CDR2 FQGTGA. The CDR3 covers 16 residues. Here the CDR3 reads CASSVTGGTGNQPQHF. In DNA, the CDR3 is TGTGCCAGCAGCGTAACTGGTGGGACAGGCAATCAGCCCCAGCATTTT.

This chain connects TRBV7-9 to TRBJ1-6, with D unresolved. The V and J ends lost 6 bases and 9 bases respectively, with 12 bases between them. The CDR3 length is 13 residues. Germline CDR1 and CDR2: SEHNR and FQNEAQ (reference sequence). The CDR3 nucleotides read TGTGCCAGCAGTGCGGCGGGCGGTTCACCCCTCCACTTT. It is translated as CASSAAGGSPLHF.

This clone has just a few counts. The chain uses TRBV9 and TRBJ2-1; 8 nucleotides align to TRBD2. This CDR3 has 15 residues. Germline lookup yields CDR1 SGDLS and CDR2 YYNGEE. Trimming removed 4 bases from V and 0 bases from J; junction bases left unmatched: 3. CDR3 nucleotides: TGTGCCAGCAGCTTGAGCGGGAGCTCCTACAATGAGCAGTTCTTC. Translating gives CASSLSGSSYNEQFF.

V usage is TRBV11-2 and J usage is TRBJ1-4; a weak D match, TRBD1 (5 bases). The CDR3 contains 14 residues. Germline V gene data show CDR1 as SGHAT and CDR2 as FQNNGV. Trimming cost V 5 bases and J 8 bases, with 15 bases left between them. CDR3 nucleotide sequence: TGTGCCAGCAGCGGGGGAAGGAGTAAGGAAAAACTGTTTTTT. Translated: CASSGGRSKEKLFF.

This clone is a singleton in its sample. The chain recombines TRBV29-1 with TRBJ2-1; D is unclear. CDR3 length: 11 amino acids. From germline, CDR1 is SQVTM and CDR2 ANQGSEA. Trimming left V 5 bases short and J 10 bases short, with 12 bases between. The CDR3 sequence is CSVYRHGEQFF. The CDR3 DNA is TGCAGCGTTTACAGACACGGGGAGCAGTTCTTC.

This clone was picked up one time. V is TRBV7-8 and J is TRBJ1-1; maybe TRBD1 (5 bases). Germline V gene data show CDR1 as SGHVS and CDR2 as FQNEAQ. The CDR3 consists of 14 residues. Trimming took off 3 bases at V and 2 bases at J, with 10 bases between the two ends. CDR3 in DNA: TGTGCCAGCAGCTTTTTGGGGGGTAACACTGAAGCTTTCTTT. Its protein product is CASSFLGGNTEAFF.

This chain joins TRBV6-5 and TRBJ2-7; D gene unclear. The CDR3 contains 11 residues. The germline gives CDR1 MNHEY, CDR2 SVGAGI. V was shortened by 0 bases and J by 6 bases, with 3 bases between the two germline ends. In nucleotides, the CDR3 is TGTGCCAGCAGTTACTCTCGCGAGCAGTACTTC. Protein: CASSYSREQYF.

This chain connects TRBV5-8 to TRBJ1-2; 11 nucleotides align to TRBD1. V shed 4 bases and J 5 bases; nucleotides not matched to a gene: 7. This CDR3 is 15 amino acids long. Looked up from germline, CDR1 is SGHTS and CDR2 is YDEGEE. The CDR3 loop reads CASSLRGQGVYGYTF. The CDR3 coding sequence is TGTGCCAGCAGCCTCCGGGGACAGGGGGTTTATGGCTACACCTTC.

This clone has a handful of counts. The chain joins TRBV29-1 to TRBJ2-5; no clear D gene. Trimming took 4 bases from V and 5 from J, leaving 11 bases between them. The CDR3 sequence is 12 residues long. Germline V lookup: CDR1 SQVTM, CDR2 ANQGSEA. CDR3 sequence: CSVGSGQETQYF. CDR3 coding DNA: TGCAGCGTTGGCTCAGGCCAGGAGACCCAGTACTTC. The whole variable domain, filled in from reference TRBV29-1 and TRBJ2-5, reads SAVISQKPSRDICQRGTSLTIQCQVDSQVTMMFWYRQQPGQSLTLIATANQGSEATYESGFVIDKFPISRPNLTFSTLTVSNMSPEDSSIYLCSVGSGQETQYFGPGTRLLVL.

The chain has TRBV9 and TRBJ2-3; D gene uncertain. Trimming stripped 0 bases from V and 5 bases from J, with 10 bases between. Germline V lookup: CDR1 SGDLS, CDR2 YYNGEE. The CDR3 spans 14 residues. CDR3 region: CASSVVSSRDTQYF. Written as DNA, the CDR3 is TGTGCCAGCAGCGTAGTTTCTAGTCGAGATACGCAGTATTTT.

As for this clone: A junction boundary mismatches the germline segment, possibly from a read error. The chain has TRBV7-7 and TRBJ2-7; D is uncertain. This CDR3 region has 13 residues. CDR1 and CDR2 from the germline V gene are SSHAT and FNYEAQ (reference sequence). The CDR3 DNA follows: TGTGCTAGCAGCTTGGGGAATGACTACGAGCAGTACTTC. Protein: CASSLGNDYEQYF.

The rearrangement joins TRBV19 to TRBJ1-1; weak D call: TRBD1 (6 bases). Germline V CDR1 and CDR2: LNHDA, SQIVND (reference sequence). Trimming cost V 3 bases and J 1 base, with 15 bases left between them. The length of the CDR3 is 16 residues. Here the CDR3 DNA reads TGTGCCAGTAGTATCACCGGGACACCCCGGAACACTGAAGCTTTCTTT. Its translation is CASSITGTPRNTEAFF.